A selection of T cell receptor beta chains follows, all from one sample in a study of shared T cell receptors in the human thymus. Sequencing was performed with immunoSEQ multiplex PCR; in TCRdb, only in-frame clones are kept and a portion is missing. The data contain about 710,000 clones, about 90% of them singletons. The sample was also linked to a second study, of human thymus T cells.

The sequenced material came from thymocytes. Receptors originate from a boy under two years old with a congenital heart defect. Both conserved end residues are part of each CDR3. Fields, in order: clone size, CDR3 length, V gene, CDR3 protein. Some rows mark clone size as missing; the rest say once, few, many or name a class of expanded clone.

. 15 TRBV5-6 CASSLGAATIYEQYF
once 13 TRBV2 CASSVQVAEKLFF
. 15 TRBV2 CASTHGGQGGYEQYF
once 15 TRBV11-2 CASSFPALGEDGYTF
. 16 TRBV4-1 CASSLNPDIGNEKLFF
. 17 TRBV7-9 CASRLPQRDRGKDGYTF
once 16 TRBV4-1 CASSRGQLRGTTEAFF
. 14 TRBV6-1 CASRIADSTYEQYF
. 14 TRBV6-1 CASRIGLLRDEQFF
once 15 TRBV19 CASSRGQALYNEQFF
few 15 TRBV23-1 CASSQCDRARETQYF
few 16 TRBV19 CASSESQGTGFNEQFF
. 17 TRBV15 CATSRDRPGSGTDTQYF
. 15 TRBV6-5 CASSYARSHHRPQHF
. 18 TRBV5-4 CASSPSFQRELGGNEQFF
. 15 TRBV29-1 CSVPLTGSKNTEAFF
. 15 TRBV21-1 CASSGRDMWNQPQHF
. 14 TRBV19 CASQGTGGTGELFF
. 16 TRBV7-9 CASSWTGWEHTGELFF
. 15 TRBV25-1 CASSDTGGPHNEQFF
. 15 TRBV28 CASTKSGTGNSPLHF
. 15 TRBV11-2 CASSSGTGAIYGYTF
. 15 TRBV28 CASLRRRYSNQPQHF
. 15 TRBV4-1 CASSQDHGTGDGYTF
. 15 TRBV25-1 CASSEVLAGYNEQFF
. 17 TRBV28 CASSLFGRANSGNTIYF
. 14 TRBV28 CASRPSTGDIEAFF
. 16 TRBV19 CASSPRRDRGEDTQYF
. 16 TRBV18 CASSPFGLCNSYEQYF
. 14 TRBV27 CASSKTGGLYEQYF
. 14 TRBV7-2 CASRGQAERYGYTF
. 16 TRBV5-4 CASSLGGIAGTGELFF
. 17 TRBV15 CATSRGDREGDTDTQYF
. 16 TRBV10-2 CASSAQLASPYNEQFF
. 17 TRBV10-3 CAISGQGLVAGTGELFF
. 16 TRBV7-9 CASSPRQAGMNTEAFF
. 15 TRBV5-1 CASRNTDRGVDGYTF
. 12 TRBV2 CASTQDRRGYTF
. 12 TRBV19 CASSMTAYEQYF
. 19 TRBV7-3 CASSLRPSSTHSSYNEQFF
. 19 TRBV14 CASSQRATEGQGSGDEQYF
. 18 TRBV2 CASSVRPLRDRDYNEQFF
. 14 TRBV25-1 CASTVQGVPEKLFF
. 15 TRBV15 CATSRGFTGQYEQYF
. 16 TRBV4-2 CASSRCARARTYEQYF
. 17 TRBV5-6 CASSLRGGPFGTDTQYF
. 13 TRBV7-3 CASLRAGNYEQYF
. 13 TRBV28 CASISHSNQPQHF
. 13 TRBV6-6 CASSFYWGRGYTF
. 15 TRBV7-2 CASSRGAGGTGELFF
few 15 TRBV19 CASATRTSGSYEQYF
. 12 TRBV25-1 CASSESGSGYTF
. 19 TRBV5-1 CASSQSIRDSQGDTGELFF
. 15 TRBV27 CASSFGGLGTGELFF
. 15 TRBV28 CASSRDRGSSYEQYF
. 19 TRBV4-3 CASSQDSGTTRGSYNEQFF
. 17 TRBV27 CASSSQGIGSPNYGYTF
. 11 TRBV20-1 CSARDSYGYTF
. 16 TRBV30 CAWRGMGPHGTDTQYF